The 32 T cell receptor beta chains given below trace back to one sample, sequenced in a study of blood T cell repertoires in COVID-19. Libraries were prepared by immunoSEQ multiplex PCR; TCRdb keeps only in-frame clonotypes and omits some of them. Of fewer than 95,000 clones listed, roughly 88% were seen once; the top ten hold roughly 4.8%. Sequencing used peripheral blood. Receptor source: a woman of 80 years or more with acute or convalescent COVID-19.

CDR3 in amino acids: CASSLAVGPAYEQYF. CDR3 sequence (DNA): TGCGCCAGCAGCTTGGCGGTGGGGCCTGCCTACGAGCAGTACTTC. The V gene is TRBV5-1, the J gene TRBJ2-7; D is possibly TRBD1 (5 bases). Germline assignment: CDR1 SGHRS and CDR2 YFSETQ. V dropped 0 bases and J dropped 2 bases, with 12 bases sitting between them. CDR3 length: 15 amino acids.

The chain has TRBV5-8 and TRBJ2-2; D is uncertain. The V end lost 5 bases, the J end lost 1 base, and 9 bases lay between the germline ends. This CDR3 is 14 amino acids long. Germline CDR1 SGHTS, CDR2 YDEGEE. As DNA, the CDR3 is TGTGCCAGCAGATTCAGGAAGAACACCGGGGAGCTGTTTTTT. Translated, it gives CASRFRKNTGELFF.

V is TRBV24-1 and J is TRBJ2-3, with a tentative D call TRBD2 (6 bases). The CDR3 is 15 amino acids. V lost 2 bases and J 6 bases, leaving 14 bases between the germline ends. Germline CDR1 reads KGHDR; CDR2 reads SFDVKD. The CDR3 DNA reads TGTGCCACCAGTGATTCATGGGGGGTAACGGATACGCAGTATTTT. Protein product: CATSDSWGVTDTQYF.

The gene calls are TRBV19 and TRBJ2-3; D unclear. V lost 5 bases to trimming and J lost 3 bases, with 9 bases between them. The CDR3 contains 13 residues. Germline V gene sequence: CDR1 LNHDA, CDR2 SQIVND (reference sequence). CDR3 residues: CASSGGRTDTQYF. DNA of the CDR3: TGTGCCAGTAGTGGCGGCCGTACAGATACGCAGTATTTT.

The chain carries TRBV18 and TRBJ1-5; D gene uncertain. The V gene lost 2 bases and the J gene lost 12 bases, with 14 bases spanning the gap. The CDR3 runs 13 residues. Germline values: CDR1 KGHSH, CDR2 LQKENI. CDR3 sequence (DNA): TGTGCCAGCTCACCATCGGGTGAGAGGGACCAGCATTTT. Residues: CASSPSGERDQHF.

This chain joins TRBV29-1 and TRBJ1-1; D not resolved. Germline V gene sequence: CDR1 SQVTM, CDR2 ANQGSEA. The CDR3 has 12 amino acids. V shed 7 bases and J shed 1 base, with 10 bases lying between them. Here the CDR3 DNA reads TGCAGCGCCGGACGGGGGAACACTGAAGCTTTCTTT. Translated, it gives CSAGRGNTEAFF.

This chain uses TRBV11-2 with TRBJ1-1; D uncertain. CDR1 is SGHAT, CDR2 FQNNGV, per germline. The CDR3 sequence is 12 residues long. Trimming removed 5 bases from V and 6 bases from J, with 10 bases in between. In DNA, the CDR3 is TGTGCCAGCAGCCCGTGGCGGGCTGAAGCTTTCTTT. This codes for CASSPWRAEAFF. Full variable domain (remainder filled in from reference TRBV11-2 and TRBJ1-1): EAGVAQSPRYKIIEKRQSVAFWCNPISGHATLYWYQQILGQGPKLLIQFQNNGVVDDSQLPKDRFSAERLKGVDSTLKIQPAKLEDSAVYLCASSPWRAEAFFGQGTRLTVV.

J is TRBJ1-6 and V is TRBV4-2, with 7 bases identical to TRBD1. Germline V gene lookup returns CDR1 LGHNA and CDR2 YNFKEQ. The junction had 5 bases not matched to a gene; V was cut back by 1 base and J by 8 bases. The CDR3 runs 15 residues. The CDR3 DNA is TGTGCCAGCAGCCAAGGAGACAGGGAGGATTCACCCCTCCACTTT. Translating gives CASSQGDREDSPLHF.

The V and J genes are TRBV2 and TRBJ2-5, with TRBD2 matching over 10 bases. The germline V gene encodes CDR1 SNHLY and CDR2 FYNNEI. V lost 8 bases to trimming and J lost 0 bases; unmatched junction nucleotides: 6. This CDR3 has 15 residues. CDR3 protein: CASRTSGAYQETQYF. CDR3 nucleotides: TGTGCCAGCCGTACTAGCGGGGCGTACCAAGAGACCCAGTACTTC.

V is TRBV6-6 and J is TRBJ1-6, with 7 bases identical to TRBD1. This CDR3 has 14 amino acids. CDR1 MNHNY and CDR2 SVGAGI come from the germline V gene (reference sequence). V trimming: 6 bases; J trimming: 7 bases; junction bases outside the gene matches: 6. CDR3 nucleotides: TGTGCCAGCAGCTCTGACAGGGTAAATTCACCCCTCCACTTT. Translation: CASSSDRVNSPLHF.

Written as DNA, the CDR3 is TGCAGTGCTAGTGTTGGGACAACTAACTATGGCTACACCTTC. It specifies CSASVGTTNYGYTF. This chain uses TRBV20-1 with TRBJ1-2, with a weak D call TRBD1 (6 bases). The CDR3 length is 14 residues. Germline V gives CDR1 DFQATT, CDR2 SNEGSKA (reference sequence). Trimming cost V 3 bases and J 0 bases, with 11 bases left between them.

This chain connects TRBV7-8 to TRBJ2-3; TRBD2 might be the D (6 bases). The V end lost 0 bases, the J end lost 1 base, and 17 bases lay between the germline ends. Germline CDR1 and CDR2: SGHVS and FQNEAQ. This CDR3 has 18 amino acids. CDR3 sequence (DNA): TGTGCCAGCAGCTTAGCGGGAGGCTATGCCACAGGCACAGATACGCAGTATTTT. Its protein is CASSLAGGYATGTDTQYF.

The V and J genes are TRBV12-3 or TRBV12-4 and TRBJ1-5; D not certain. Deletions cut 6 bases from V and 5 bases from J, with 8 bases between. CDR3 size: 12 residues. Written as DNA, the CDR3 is TGTGCCAGCAGCTACTTACATCAGCCCCAGCATTTT. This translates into CASSYLHQPQHF.

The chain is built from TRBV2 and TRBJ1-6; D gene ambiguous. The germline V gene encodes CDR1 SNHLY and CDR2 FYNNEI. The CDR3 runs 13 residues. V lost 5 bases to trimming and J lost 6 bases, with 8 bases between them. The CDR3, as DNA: TGTGCCAGCAGTAGCGCCTTTAATTCACCCCTCCACTTT. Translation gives CASSSAFNSPLHF.

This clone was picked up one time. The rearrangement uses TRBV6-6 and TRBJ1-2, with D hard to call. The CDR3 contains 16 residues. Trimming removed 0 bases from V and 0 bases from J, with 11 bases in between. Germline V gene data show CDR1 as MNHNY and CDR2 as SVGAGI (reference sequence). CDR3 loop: CASSYSQNLANYGYTF. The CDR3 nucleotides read TGTGCCAGCAGTTACTCTCAAAACCTAGCTAACTATGGCTACACCTTC.

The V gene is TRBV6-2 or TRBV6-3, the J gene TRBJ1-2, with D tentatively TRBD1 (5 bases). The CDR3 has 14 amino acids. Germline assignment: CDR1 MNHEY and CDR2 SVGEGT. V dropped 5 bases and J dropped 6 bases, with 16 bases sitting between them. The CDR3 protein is CASSQPPRQNGYTF. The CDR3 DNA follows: TGTGCCAGCAGTCAACCACCCAGACAGAATGGCTACACCTTC.

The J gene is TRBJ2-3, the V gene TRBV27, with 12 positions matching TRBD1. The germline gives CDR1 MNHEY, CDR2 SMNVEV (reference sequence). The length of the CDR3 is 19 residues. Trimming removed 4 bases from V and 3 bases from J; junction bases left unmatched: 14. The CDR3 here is CASSSPPGQGAFWTDTQYF. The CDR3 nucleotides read TGTGCCAGCAGTTCCCCCCCGGGACAGGGGGCTTTCTGGACAGATACGCAGTATTTT.

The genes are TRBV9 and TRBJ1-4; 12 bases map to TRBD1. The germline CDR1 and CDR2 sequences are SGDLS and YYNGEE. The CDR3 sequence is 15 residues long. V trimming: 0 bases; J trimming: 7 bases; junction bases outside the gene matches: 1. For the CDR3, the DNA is TGTGCCAGCAGCGTAGGGGACAGGGGGCTTGAAAAACTGTTTTTT. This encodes CASSVGDRGLEKLFF.

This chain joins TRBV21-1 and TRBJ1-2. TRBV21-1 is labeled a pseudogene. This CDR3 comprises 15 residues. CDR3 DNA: TGTGCCAGCAGCAAAGCGAGGGTCTGGGACTATGGCTACACCTTC. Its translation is CASSKARVWDYGYTF.

CDR3 sequence reads: CASSPPDRGGPGGYTF. For the CDR3, the DNA is TGTGCCAGCAGCCCCCCCGACAGGGGGGGACCCGGTGGCTACACCTTC. The rearrangement joins TRBV27 to TRBJ1-2, with 9 bases fitting TRBD1. The CDR3 spans 16 residues. Trimming removed 6 bases from V and 7 bases from J; junction bases left unmatched: 15. Germline-derived CDR1 and CDR2 are MNHEY and SMNVEV (reference sequence).

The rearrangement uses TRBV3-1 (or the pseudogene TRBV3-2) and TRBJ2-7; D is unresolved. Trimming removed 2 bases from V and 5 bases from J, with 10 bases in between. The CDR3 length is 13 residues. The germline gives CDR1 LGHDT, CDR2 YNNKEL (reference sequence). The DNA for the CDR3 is TGTGCCAGCAGCCAACGAGGTTCCCACGAGCAGTACTTC. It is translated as CASSQRGSHEQYF.

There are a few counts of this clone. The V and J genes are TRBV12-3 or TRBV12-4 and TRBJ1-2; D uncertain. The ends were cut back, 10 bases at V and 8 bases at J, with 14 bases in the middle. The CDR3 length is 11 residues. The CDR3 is CAIRTLRGYTF. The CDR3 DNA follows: TGTGCCATCCGGACTTTAAGAGGCTACACCTTC.

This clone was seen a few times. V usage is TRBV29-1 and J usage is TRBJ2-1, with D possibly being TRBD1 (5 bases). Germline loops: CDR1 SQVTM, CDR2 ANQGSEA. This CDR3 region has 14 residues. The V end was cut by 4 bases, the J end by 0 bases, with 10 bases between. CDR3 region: CSVGGQTSYNEQFF. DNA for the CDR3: TGCAGCGTTGGGGGCCAGACCTCCTACAATGAGCAGTTCTTC.

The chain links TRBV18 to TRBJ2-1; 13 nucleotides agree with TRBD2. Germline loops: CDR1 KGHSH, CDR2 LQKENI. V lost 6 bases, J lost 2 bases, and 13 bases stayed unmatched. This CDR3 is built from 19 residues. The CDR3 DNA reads TGTGCCAGCTCCCCTATCGGGACTAGCGGGGATTTCGCCTACAATGAGCAGTTCTTC. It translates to CASSPIGTSGDFAYNEQFF.

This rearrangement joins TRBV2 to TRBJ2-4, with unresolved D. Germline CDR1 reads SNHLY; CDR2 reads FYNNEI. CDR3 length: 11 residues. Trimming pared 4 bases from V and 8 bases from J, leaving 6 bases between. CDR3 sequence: CASSVADIQYF. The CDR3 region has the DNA TGTGCCAGCAGTGTCGCGGACATTCAGTACTTC.

The CDR3 reads CASSRTNNEQFF. CDR3 coding DNA: TGTGCCAGCAGTCGGACAAACAATGAGCAGTTCTTC. The rearrangement joins TRBV12-3 or TRBV12-4 to TRBJ2-1; the D gene is possibly TRBD1 (5 bases). The CDR3 contains 12 residues. V was trimmed by 5 bases and J by 5 bases, leaving 7 bases between them.

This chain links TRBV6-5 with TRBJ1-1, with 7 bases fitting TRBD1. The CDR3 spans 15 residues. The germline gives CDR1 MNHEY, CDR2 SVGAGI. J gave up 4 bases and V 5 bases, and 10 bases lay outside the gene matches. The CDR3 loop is CASSTRRQGLTEAFF. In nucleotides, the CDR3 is TGTGCCAGCAGTACCCGGCGACAGGGTCTCACTGAAGCTTTCTTT.

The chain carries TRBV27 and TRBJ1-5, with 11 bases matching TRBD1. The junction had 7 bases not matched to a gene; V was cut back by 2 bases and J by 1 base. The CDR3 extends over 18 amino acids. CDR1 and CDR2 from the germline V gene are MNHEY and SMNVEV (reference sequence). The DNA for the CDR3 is TGTGCCAGCAGTTTACGTCGGACAGGGGGCGCGAGCAATCAGCCCCAGCATTTT. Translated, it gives CASSLRRTGGASNQPQHF.

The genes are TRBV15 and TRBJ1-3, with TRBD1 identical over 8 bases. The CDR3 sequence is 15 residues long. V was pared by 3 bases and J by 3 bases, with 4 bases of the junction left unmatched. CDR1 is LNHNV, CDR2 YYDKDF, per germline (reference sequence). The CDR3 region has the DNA TGTGCCACCAGCAGGGACAGGGTACTTGGAAACACCATATATTTT. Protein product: CATSRDRVLGNTIYF.

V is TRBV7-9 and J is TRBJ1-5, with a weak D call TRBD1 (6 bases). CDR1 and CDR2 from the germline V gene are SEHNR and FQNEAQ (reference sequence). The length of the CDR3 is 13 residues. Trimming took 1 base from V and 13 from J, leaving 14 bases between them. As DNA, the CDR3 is TGTGCCAGCAGCTTAGGGGTGGGGGCCCGTCAGCATTTT. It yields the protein CASSLGVGARQHF.

The CDR3 spells CASSSGQGTNTIYF. CDR3 nucleotides: TGTGCCAGCAGTTCGGGACAGGGGACGAACACCATATATTTT. The chain combines TRBV28 with TRBJ1-3; 10 bases are shared with TRBD1. CDR1 MDHEN and CDR2 SYDVKM come from the germline V gene. V gave up 4 bases and J gave up 7 bases; unmatched junction bases: 4. CDR3 size: 14 residues.

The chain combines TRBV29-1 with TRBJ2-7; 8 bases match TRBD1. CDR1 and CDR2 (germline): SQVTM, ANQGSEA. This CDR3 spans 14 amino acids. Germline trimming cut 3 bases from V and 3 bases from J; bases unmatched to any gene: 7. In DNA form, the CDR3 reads TGCAGCGTTGATGGGCCAGGGGGCCTCTACGAGCAGTACTTC. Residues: CSVDGPGGLYEQYF.